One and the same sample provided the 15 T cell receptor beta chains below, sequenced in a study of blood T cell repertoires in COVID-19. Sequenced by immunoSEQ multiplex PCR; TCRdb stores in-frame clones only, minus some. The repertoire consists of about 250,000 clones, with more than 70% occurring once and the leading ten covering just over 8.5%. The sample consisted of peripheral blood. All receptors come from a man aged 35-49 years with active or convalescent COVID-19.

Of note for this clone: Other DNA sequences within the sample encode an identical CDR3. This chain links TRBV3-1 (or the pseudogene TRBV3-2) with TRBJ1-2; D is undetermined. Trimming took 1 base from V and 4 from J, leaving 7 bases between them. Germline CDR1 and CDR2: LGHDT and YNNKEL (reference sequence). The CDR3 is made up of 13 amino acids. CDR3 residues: CASSQGTVYGYTF. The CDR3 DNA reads TGTGCCAGCAGCCAAGGAACAGTCTATGGCTACACCTTC.

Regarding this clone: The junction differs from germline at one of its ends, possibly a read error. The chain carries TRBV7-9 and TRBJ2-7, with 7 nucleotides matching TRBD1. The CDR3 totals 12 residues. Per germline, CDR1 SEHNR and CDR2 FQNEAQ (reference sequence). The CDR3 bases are TGTGCCAGCAGCACAGGGGTCCGCGCAAAAGACTTC. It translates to CASSTGVRAKDF. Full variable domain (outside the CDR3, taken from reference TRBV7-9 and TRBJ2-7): DTGVSQNPRHKITKRGQNVTFRCDPISEHNRLYWYRQTLGQGPEFLTYFQNEAQLEKSRLLSDRFSAERPKGSFSTLEIQRTEQGDSAMYLCASSTGVRAKDFGPGTRLTVT.

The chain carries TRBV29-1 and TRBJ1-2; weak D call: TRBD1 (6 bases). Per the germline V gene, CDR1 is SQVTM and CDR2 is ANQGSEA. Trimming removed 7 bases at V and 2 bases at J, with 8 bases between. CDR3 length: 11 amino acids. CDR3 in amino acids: CSAGQNYGYTF. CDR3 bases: TGCAGCGCAGGACAGAACTATGGCTACACCTTC.

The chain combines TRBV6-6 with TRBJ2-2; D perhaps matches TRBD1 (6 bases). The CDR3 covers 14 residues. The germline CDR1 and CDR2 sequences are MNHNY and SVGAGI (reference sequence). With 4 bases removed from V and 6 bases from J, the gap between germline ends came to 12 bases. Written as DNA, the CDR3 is TGTGCCAGCAGTTCGGGGACAATCCCCGGGGAGCTGTTTTTT. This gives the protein CASSSGTIPGELFF.

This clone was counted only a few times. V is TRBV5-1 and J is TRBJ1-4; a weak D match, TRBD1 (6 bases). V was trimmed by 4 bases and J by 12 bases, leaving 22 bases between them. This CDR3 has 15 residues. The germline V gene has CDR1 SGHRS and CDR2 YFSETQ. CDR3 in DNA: TGCGCCAGCAGCCCCGTGGACAGCCGATTCGAGGAACTGTTTTTT. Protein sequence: CASSPVDSRFEELFF.

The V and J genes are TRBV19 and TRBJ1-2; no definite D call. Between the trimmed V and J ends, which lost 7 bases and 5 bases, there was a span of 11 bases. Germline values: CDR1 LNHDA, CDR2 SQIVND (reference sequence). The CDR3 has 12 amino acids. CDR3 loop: CASTAGGYGYTF. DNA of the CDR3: TGTGCCAGTACGGCAGGAGGATATGGCTACACCTTC.

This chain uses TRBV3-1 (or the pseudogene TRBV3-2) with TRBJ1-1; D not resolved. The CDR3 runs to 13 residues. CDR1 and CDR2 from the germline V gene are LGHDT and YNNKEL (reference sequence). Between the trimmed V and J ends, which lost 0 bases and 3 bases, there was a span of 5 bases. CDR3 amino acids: CASSQDLDTEAFF. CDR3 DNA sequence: TGTGCCAGCAGCCAAGATCTCGACACTGAAGCTTTCTTT.

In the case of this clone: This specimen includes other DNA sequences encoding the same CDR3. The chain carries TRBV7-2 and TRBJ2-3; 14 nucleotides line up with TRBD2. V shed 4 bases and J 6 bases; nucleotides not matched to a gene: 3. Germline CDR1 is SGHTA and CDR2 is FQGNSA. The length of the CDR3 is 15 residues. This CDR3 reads CASSSGLAGVDTQYF. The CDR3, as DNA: TGTGCCAGCAGCTCGGGACTAGCGGGGGTGGATACGCAGTATTTT.

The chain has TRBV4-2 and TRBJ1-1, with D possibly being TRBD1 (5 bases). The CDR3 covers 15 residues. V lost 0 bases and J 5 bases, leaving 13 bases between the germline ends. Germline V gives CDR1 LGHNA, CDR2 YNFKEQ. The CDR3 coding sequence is TGTGCCAGCAGCCAAGATCGGGGGGGAAAGACTGAAGCTTTCTTT. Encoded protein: CASSQDRGGKTEAFF.

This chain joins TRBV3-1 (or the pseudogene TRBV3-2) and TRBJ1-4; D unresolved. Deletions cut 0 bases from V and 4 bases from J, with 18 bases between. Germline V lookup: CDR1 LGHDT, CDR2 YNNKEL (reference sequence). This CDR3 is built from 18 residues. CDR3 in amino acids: CASSQDLISGQSNEKLFF. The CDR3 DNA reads TGTGCCAGCAGCCAAGATTTAATTTCTGGGCAGAGTAATGAAAAACTGTTTTTT.

The CDR3 region is CASSFVAGGTDTQYF. In nucleotides, the CDR3 is TGTGCCAGCAGCTTCGTAGCCGGGGGCACAGATACGCAGTATTTT. This sequence joins TRBV13 and TRBJ2-3; weak D call: TRBD2 (5 bases). CDR1 and CDR2 (germline): PRHDT, FYEKMQ (reference sequence). The CDR3 extends over 15 amino acids. V lost 3 bases, J lost 1 base, and 11 bases lay in between.

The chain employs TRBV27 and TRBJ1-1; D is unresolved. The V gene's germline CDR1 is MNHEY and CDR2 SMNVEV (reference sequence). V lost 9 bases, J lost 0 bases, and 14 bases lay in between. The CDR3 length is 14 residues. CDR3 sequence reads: CASHEGGVNTEAFF. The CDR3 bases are TGTGCCAGTCATGAGGGTGGTGTGAACACTGAAGCTTTCTTT.

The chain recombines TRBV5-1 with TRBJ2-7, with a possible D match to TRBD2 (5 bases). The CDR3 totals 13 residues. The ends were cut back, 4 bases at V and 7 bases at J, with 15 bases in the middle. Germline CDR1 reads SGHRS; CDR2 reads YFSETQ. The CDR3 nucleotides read TGCGCCAGCAGCCCCGGGGAAGGGCGGGAGCAGTACTTC. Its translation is CASSPGEGREQYF.

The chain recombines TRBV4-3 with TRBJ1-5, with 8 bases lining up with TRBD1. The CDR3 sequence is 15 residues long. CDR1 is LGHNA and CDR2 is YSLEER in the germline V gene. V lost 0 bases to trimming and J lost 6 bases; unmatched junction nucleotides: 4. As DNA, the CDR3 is TGCGCCAGCAGCCAAGAGCAGGGGGCGAGTCAGCCCCAGCATTTT. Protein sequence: CASSQEQGASQPQHF.

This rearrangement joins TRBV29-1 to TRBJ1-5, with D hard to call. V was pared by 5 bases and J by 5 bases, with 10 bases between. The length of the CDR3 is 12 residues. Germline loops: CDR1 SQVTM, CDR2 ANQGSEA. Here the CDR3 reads CSVSGKDQPQHF. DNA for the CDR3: TGCAGCGTTTCCGGGAAGGATCAGCCCCAGCATTTT.